This T cell receptor (beta chain) is from a study of cytomegalovirus exposure and HLA in healthy donors. The study's findings and limits: The HLA-A and HLA-B alleles of most subjects were reportedly predicted accurately from TCR beta sequences. In a later analysis, HLA-associated TCR beta chains were more clonally expanded than equally common others.

This clone has more than one count but fewer than ten. Its specificity is not known. Both 60 Vbeta primers and 13 Jbeta primers went into the PCR. The protocol was immunoSEQ multiplex PCR, while the TCRdb copy is restricted to in-frame clones and leaves out a portion. The repertoire consists of approximately 90,000 clones, with around 85% occurring once and the leading ten covering 6% to 7.5%. This CDR3 spans 14 amino acids. V was trimmed by 0 bases and J by 7 bases, leaving 13 bases between them. From germline, CDR1 is GTSNPN and CDR2 SVGIG (reference sequence). The J gene is TRBJ1-5, the V gene TRBV30, with no clear D. The receptor's source is a man aged 40-49 years in good health and CMV-seropositive. The sample was PBMCs. The CDR3 nucleotides are TGTGCCTGGAGTGTACACTCGGGAAGGCAGCCCCAGCATTTT. Its translation is CAWSVHSGRQPQHF. Filled out from reference TRBV30 and TRBJ1-5, the complete variable domain reads SQTIHQWPATLVQPVGSPLSLECTVEGTSNPNLYWYRQAAGRGLQLLFYSVGIGQISSEVPQNLSASRPQDRQFILSSKKLLLSDSGFYLCAWSVHSGRQPQHFGDGTRLSIL.